Below are 6 T cell receptor beta chains sequenced from a single sample in a study of long-term antiretroviral therapy in people with HIV. Samples were assayed with immunoSEQ v3.0 at survey level. The assay was immunoSEQ multiplex PCR, and TCRdb's table has in-frame clones only and misses some. This sample has 34,000 or so clones, with 85% found just once. The starting material was unsorted PBMCs, obtained 3.3 years after starting antiretroviral therapy. Receptor source: a man aged 18 to 35 with HIV.

J is TRBJ1-1 and V is TRBV9, with 8 bases identical to TRBD1. The CDR3 extends over 15 amino acids. Germline V gives CDR1 SGDLS, CDR2 YYNGEE. V shed 0 bases, J shed 7 bases, and the junction held 8 bases outside the gene matches. For the CDR3, the DNA is TGTGCCAGCAGCGTAGATGGGCCAGGGGGCTTTGAAGCTTTCTTT. Protein product: CASSVDGPGGFEAFF.

V is TRBV9 and J is TRBJ2-1; D unclear. The CDR3 contains 17 residues. Per germline, CDR1 SGDLS and CDR2 YYNGEE. V lost 0 bases and J lost 1, with 14 bases in between. This CDR3 is CASSVGGELFSYNEQFF. For the CDR3, the DNA is TGTGCCAGCAGCGTAGGCGGAGAGTTGTTTTCCTACAATGAGCAGTTCTTC.

The chain combines TRBV7-3 with TRBJ1-1; no clear D. V shed 1 base and J shed 0 bases, with 6 bases lying between them. The CDR3 is 14 residues long. The germline V gene has CDR1 SGHTA and CDR2 FQGTGA. CDR3 sequence (DNA): TGTGCCAGCAGCTTAATCTATTTGAACACTGAAGCTTTCTTT. Its translation: CASSLIYLNTEAFF. Complete variable domain (other parts from reference TRBV7-3 and TRBJ1-1): GAGVSQTPSNKVTEKGKYVELRCDPISGHTALYWYRQSLGQGPEFLIYFQGTGAADDSGLPNDRFFAVRPEGSVSTLKIQRTERGDSAVYLCASSLIYLNTEAFFGQGTRLTVV.

J is TRBJ1-1 and V is TRBV28; no clear D. V shed 1 base and J shed 7 bases, with 10 bases lying between them. Germline CDR1 is MDHEN and CDR2 is SYDVKM. The CDR3 loop spans 13 amino acids. The CDR3 reads CASSLSGVDEAFF. The CDR3 DNA is TGTGCCAGCAGTTTATCTGGGGTGGATGAAGCTTTCTTT.

The chain recombines TRBV14 with TRBJ2-2, with no clear D. V was clipped by 4 bases and J by 4 bases, with 13 bases between them. CDR3 length: 15 residues. CDR1 is SGHDN, CDR2 FVKESK, per germline. CDR3 residues: CASSLSLSGTGELFF. As DNA, the CDR3 is TGTGCCAGCAGCCTGTCCCTTTCAGGCACCGGGGAGCTGTTTTTT. Using reference TRBV14 and TRBJ2-2 for the parts outside the CDR3, the full variable domain is EAGVTQFPSHSVIEKGQTVTLRCDPISGHDNLYWYRRVMGKEIKFLLHFVKESKQDESGMPNNRFLAERTGGTYSTLKVQPAELEDSGVYFCASSLSLSGTGELFFGEGSRLTVL.

The rearrangement links TRBV28 to TRBJ1-3; unclear D gene. Germline V CDR1 and CDR2: MDHEN, SYDVKM. The CDR3 is 15 residues long. Trimming stripped 6 bases from V and 0 bases from J, with 12 bases between. The CDR3: CASRSQKSSGNTIYF. In nucleotides, the CDR3 is TGTGCCAGCAGGTCTCAGAAGAGCTCTGGAAACACCATATATTTT.